The 2 T cell receptor beta chains presented below share a single source sample, sequenced in a study of control samples from healthy donors and cancer patients (dated by TCRdb to the early 2020s). Receptors were amplified or captured by the immunoSEQ multiplex PCR assay. This is the immuneACCESS table as TCRdb keeps it, with only in-frame sequences that have V and J called. A part of the clones is gone; compared with another copy, unresolved V genes explain less than half, and the rest is unexplained. This sample is represented by some 250,000 clones; over 70% of them were singletons. Clones ranked in the top ten supply 13% of the sample. Source material: PBMCs. The receptors originated from a woman in her fifties or sixties with lung cancer.

This clone was seen just once. Other DNA sequences in the sample encode the same CDR3. The rearrangement uses TRBV5-1 and TRBJ2-3; 8 bases are shared with TRBD2. CDR1 is SGHRS and CDR2 is YFSETQ in the germline V gene. This CDR3 is built from 16 residues. V shed 0 bases, J shed 1 base, and the junction held 4 bases outside the gene matches. The CDR3, as DNA: TGCGCCAGCAGCTTGGCTCTTAGCGGGGGCACAGATACGCAGTATTTT. Its translation is CASSLALSGGTDTQYF.

The CDR3 here is CASGRGDVREGAGYGYTF. CDR3 coding DNA: TGTGCCAGCGGTCGAGGCGACGTGAGGGAAGGGGCCGGCTATGGCTACACCTTC. The chain carries TRBV6-6 and TRBJ1-2, with D possibly being TRBD1 (5 bases). CDR1 is MNHNY, CDR2 SVGAGI, per germline (reference sequence). This CDR3 region has 18 residues. Trimming stripped 8 bases from V and 4 bases from J, with 29 bases between.